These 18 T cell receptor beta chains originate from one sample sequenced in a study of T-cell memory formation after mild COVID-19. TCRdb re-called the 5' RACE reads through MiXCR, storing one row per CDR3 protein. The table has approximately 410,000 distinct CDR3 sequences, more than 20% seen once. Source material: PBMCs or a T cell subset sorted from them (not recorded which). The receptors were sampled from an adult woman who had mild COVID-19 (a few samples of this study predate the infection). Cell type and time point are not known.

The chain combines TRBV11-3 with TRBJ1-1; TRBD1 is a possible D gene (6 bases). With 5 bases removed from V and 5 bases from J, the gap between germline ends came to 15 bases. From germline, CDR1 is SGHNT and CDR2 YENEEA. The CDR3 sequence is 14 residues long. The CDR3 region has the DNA TGTGCCAGCAGCCACAGGGTTTTTGGGACTGAAGCTTTCTTT. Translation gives CASSHRVFGTEAFF.

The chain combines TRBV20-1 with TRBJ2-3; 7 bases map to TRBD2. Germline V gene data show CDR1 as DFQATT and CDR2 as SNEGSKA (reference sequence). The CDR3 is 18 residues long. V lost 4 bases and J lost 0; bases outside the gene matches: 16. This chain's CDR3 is CSATYQLADHYSTDTQYF. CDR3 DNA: TGCAGTGCTACCTACCAGCTAGCGGACCATTATAGCACAGATACGCAGTATTTT.

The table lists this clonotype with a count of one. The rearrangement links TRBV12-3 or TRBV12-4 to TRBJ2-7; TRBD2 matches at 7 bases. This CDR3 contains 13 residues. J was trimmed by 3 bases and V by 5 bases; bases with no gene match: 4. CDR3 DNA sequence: TGTGCCAGCAGTAGAGCGGGGAGCTACGAGCAGTACTTC. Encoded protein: CASSRAGSYEQYF.

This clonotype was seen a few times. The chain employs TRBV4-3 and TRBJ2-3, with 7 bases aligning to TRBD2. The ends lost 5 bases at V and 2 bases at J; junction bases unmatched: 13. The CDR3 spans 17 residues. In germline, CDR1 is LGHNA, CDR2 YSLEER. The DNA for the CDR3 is TGCGCCAGCAGCGCGACGGGGAGGGCCGATATCACAGATACGCAGTATTTT. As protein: CASSATGRADITDTQYF.

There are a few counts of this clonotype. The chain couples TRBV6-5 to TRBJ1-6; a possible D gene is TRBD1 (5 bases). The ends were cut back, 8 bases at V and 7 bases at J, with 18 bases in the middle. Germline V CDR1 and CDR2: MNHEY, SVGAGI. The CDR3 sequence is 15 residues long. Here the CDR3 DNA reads TGTGCCAGCTCTGAGAGGGTAGGGGTGAATTCACCCCTCCACTTT. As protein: CASSERVGVNSPLHF.

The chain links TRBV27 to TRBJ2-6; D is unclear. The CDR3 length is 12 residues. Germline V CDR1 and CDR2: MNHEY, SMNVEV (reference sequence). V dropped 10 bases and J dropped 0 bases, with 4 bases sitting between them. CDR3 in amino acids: CATSSGANVLTF. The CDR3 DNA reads TGTGCCACCAGCTCTGGGGCCAACGTCCTGACTTTC.

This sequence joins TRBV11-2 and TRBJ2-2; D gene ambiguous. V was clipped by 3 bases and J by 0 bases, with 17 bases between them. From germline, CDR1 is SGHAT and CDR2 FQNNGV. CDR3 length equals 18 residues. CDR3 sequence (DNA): TGTGCCAGCAGCTTGTACTTGCTGGCTGGCGCGAACACCGGGGAGCTGTTTTTT. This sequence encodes CASSLYLLAGANTGELFF.

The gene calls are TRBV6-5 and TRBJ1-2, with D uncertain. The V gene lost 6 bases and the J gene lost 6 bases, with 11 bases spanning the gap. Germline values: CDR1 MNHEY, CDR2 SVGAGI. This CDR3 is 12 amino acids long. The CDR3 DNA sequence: TGTGCCAGCAGCTCGCGTTTTGATGGCTACACCTTC. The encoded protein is CASSSRFDGYTF.

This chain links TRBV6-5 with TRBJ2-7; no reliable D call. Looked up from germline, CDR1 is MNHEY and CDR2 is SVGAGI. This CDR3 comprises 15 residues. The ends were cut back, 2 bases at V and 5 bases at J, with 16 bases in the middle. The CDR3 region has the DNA TGTGCCAGCAGTTACGTAGGGAAGGGTAGAAACGAGCAGTACTTC. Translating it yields CASSYVGKGRNEQYF.

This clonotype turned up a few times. CDR3: CASSLEFFPDGYTF. The CDR3 nucleotides read TGTGCCAGCAGCTTGGAGTTTTTCCCTGATGGCTACACCTTC. The chain uses TRBV5-8 and TRBJ1-2; D call uncertain. The CDR3 extends over 14 amino acids. Trimming took off 0 bases at V and 6 bases at J, with 12 bases between the two ends. Germline V lookup: CDR1 SGHTS, CDR2 YDEGEE. The full variable domain, with the rest looked up from reference TRBV5-8 and TRBJ1-2, is EAGVTQSPTHLIKTRGQQATLRCSPISGHTSVYWYQQALGLGLQFLLWYDEGEERNRGNFPPRFSGRQFPNYSSELNVNALELEDSALYLCASSLEFFPDGYTFGSGTRLTVV.

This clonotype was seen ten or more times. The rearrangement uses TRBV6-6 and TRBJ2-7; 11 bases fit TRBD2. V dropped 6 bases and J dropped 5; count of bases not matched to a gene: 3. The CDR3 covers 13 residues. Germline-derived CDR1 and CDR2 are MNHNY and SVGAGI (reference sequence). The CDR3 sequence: CASRGLADHEQYF. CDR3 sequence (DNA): TGTGCCAGCAGGGGACTAGCGGACCACGAGCAGTACTTC.

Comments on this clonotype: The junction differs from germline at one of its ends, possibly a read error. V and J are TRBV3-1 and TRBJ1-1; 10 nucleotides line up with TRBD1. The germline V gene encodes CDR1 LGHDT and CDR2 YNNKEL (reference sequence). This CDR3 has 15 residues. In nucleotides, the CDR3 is TGCGCCACGACGGCGACAGGGGGCATCGACACTGAAGCTTTCTTT. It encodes CATTATGGIDTEAFF.

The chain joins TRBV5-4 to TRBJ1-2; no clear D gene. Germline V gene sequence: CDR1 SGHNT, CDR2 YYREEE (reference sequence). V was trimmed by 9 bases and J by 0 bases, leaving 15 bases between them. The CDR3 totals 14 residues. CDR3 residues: CATTRESANYGYTF. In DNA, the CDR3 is TGTGCCACCACGCGGGAGTCAGCTAACTATGGCTACACCTTC.

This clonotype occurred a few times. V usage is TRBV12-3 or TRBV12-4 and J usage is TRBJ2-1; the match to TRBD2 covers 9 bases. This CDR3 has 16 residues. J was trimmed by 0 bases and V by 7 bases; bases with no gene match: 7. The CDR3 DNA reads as TGTGCCAGCACCAATAGCGGGAGTGTCTCCTACAATGAGCAGTTCTTC. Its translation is CASTNSGSVSYNEQFF.

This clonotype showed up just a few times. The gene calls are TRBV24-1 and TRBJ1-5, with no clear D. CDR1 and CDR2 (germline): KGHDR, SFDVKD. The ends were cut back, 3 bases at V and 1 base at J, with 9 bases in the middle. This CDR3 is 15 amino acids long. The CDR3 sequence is CATSDRYGSNQPQHF. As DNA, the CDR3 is TGTGCCACCAGTGATCGATACGGCAGCAATCAGCCCCAGCATTTT.

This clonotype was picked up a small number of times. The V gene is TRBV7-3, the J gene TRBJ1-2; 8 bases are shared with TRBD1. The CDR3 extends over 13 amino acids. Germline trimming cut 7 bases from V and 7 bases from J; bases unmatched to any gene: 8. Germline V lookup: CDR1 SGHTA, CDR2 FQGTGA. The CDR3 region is CASTKSGGFGYTF. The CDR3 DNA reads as TGTGCCAGCACCAAGTCAGGGGGCTTTGGCTACACCTTC. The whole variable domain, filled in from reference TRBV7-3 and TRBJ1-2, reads GAGVSQTPSNKVTEKGKYVELRCDPISGHTALYWYRQSLGQGPEFLIYFQGTGAADDSGLPNDRFFAVRPEGSVSTLKIQRTERGDSAVYLCASTKSGGFGYTFGSGTRLTVV.

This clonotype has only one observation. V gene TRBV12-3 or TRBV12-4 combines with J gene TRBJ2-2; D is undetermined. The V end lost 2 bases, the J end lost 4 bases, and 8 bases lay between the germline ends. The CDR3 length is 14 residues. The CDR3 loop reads CASSLPSPTGELFF. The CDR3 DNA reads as TGTGCCAGCAGTTTACCCAGTCCCACCGGGGAGCTGTTTTTT.

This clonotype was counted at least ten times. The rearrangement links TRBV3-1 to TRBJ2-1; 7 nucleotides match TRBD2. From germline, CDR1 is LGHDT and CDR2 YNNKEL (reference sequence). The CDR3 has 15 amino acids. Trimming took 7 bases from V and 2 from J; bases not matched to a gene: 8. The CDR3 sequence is CASNPSGAAYNEQFF. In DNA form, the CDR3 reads TGTGCCAGCAACCCGAGCGGGGCAGCCTACAATGAGCAGTTCTTC.